Below, 5 T cell receptor beta chains from the same sample are listed, as sequenced in a study of PD-1 blockade in classical Hodgkin lymphoma. TCRdb keeps only in-frame clones here, not all; method: immunoSEQ multiplex PCR. In the table there are tens of thousands of clones, roughly 80% of which are singletons. No patient escaped relapse after autologous stem cell transplantation, and brentuximab vedotin exposure varied. The source material was peripheral blood mononuclear cells (PBMCs), sampled at baseline. The source is a human donor with classical Hodgkin lymphoma.

This CDR3 is CAWSAGGEQYF. The DNA of the CDR3 is TGTGCCTGGAGCGCAGGGGGAGAGCAGTACTTC. J is TRBJ2-7 and V is TRBV30, with 7 bases that match TRBD1. CDR3 length equals 11 residues. V lost 3 bases, J lost 7 bases, and 3 bases stayed unmatched. CDR1 and CDR2 from the germline V gene are GTSNPN and SVGIG (reference sequence).

This sequence joins TRBV10-3 and TRBJ1-6; D not resolved. The V and J ends lost 2 bases and 5 bases respectively, with 13 bases between them. CDR1 and CDR2 (germline): ENHRY, SYGVKD. The CDR3 loop spans 16 amino acids. This CDR3 is CAISEQTVVNNSPLHF. CDR3 nucleotides: TGTGCCATCAGTGAGCAGACGGTCGTTAATAATTCACCCCTCCACTTT.

This clone was seen just once. The chain recombines TRBV18 with TRBJ1-5; 7 bases map to TRBD1. This CDR3 is built from 13 residues. J lost 4 bases, V lost 9 bases, and 6 bases had no gene match. Germline V gives CDR1 KGHSH, CDR2 LQKENI. The CDR3 DNA reads as TGTGCCAGTTCTACAGGGGTAAATCAGCCCCAGCATTTT. Residues: CASSTGVNQPQHF.

CDR3 amino acids: CASSHQGQANYGYTF. The CDR3, as DNA: TGTGCCAGCAGCCACCAGGGACAGGCTAACTATGGCTACACCTTC. The genes are TRBV4-2 and TRBJ1-2; TRBD1 matches 8 bases. Per the germline V gene, CDR1 is LGHNA and CDR2 is YNFKEQ. The CDR3 has 15 residues. Unmatched junction bases numbered 3, after V lost 3 bases and J lost 0 bases.

The chain recombines TRBV6-5 with TRBJ2-3; D is possibly TRBD2 (6 bases). This CDR3 is built from 15 residues. Germline CDR1 and CDR2: MNHEY and SVGAGI. Trimming shortened V by 7 bases and J by 11 bases, and 25 bases separated the two germline ends. In DNA, the CDR3 is TGTGCCAGCAACGGAATAGAGTCTAGCGACGAGAGGCAGTATTTT. Its translation is CASNGIESSDERQYF.